These T cell receptor beta chains were read from a single sample in a study of blood T cell repertoires in COVID-19. Using immunoSEQ multiplex PCR, the repertoire was profiled, and TCRdb retains in-frame clones only, with some absent. The sample consists of roughly 290,000 clones, approximately 90% of them appearing once. Sequenced input: peripheral blood. The receptors here all came from a woman in her twenties or thirties with COVID-19, enrolled during active disease. Each CDR3 is given with its conserved first and last residue.

V | CDR3
TRBV24-1 | CATSDLDRWPYTGELFF
TRBV4-1 | CASSPGQASEAFF
TRBV4-3 | CASSQTTANTEAFF
TRBV13 | CASLLLGDADTQYF
TRBV15 | CATSRSGTLYEQYF
TRBV6-5 | CASSMGLGVFF
TRBV5-5 | CASSLAFNREQETQYF
TRBV7-8 | CASSLSLGGDTEAFF
TRBV10-3 | CAITPDRAPGDTQYF
TRBV7-2 | CASTSGHLTPYEQYF
TRBV10-3 | CATKTGGLTEAFF
TRBV5-1 | CASSLATRAEAFF
TRBV4-3 | CASSQDTSRSYNEQFF
TRBV25-1 | CASSVTSNSEQYF
TRBV11-2 | CASSLGRGTGTGELFF
TRBV7-9 | CASGRRDANTEAFF
TRBV28 | CASSLGGLLYEQYF
TRBV28 | CASSSPSGGLYEQYF
TRBV27 | CASSFMPTGGSPLHF
TRBV5-5 | CASSLEGTGNNEQYF
TRBV6-1 | CASSDGLAGVSEQYF
TRBV9 | CASSVGAGVGNTIYF
TRBV9 | CASSVDGRGHQPQHF
TRBV14 | CASRTSGDSYNEQFF
TRBV28 | CASSRLELPPDTQYF
TRBV3-1/TRBV3-2 | CASSQARSGSTDTQYF
TRBV28 | CASSSPLGLGSNQPQHF
TRBV6-5 | CASSYSYGQYNEQFF
TRBV13 | CASSFDRARDEQYF
TRBV2 | CASSGGEGGEYEKLFF
TRBV5-1 | CASSSDSSYNEQFF
TRBV30 | CAWSPGGNLFTDTQYF
TRBV19 | CASMPGGLAGDTDTQYF
TRBV29-1 | CSYGTGDAGELFF
TRBV2 | CASSATSGRNTGELFF
TRBV19 | CASSIVSDILSNQPQHF
TRBV9 | CASSVRGISGNTIYF
TRBV7-2 | CASSLLAGHGAQYF
TRBV9 | CASSPRDSGVSYEQYF
TRBV18 | CASSPGTSGTYEQYF
TRBV9 | CASSDDRANTEAFF
TRBV25-1 | CASSELRSGGTKNIQYF